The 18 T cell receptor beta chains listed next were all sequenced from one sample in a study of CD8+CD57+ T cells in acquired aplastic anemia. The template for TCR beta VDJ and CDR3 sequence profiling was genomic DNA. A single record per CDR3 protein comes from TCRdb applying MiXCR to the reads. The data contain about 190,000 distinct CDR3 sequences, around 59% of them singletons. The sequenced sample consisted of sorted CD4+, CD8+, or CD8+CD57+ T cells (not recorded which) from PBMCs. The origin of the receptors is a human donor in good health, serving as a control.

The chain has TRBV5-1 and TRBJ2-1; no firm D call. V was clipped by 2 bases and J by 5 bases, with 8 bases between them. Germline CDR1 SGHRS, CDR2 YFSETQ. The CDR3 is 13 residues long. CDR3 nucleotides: TGCGCCAGCAGCTTAGACTCTAACAATGAGCAGTTCTTC. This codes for CASSLDSNNEQFF.

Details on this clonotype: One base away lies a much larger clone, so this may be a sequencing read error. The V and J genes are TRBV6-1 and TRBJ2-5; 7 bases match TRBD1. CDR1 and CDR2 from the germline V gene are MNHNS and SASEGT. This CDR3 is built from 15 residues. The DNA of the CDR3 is TGTGCCAGCAGTTATTTGGGACAGACTGGTGAGACCCGGTACTTC. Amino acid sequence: CASSYLGQTGETRYF.

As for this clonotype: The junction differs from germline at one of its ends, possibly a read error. CDR3 DNA sequence: TGTGCCAGCAGCCTCGCGGGGGTCCCAAACAATGAGCAGTTCTTC. As protein: CASSLAGVPNNEQFF. The chain combines TRBV4-1 with TRBJ2-1; 7 bases fit TRBD2. Germline loops: CDR1 MGHRA, CDR2 YSYEKL. This CDR3 is built from 15 residues.

The CDR3 nucleotides are TGTGCCAGCACCCCTAGGACAGGGGGCTTATGGGAGAATGAAAAACTGTTTTTT. Its translation is CASTPRTGGLWENEKLFF. The chain joins TRBV7-9 to TRBJ1-4, with 11 bases that match TRBD1. The CDR3 contains 18 residues. Unmatched junction bases numbered 15, after V lost 7 bases and J lost 5 bases. The germline gives CDR1 SEHNR, CDR2 FQNEAQ (reference sequence). The variable domain in full, completed from reference TRBV7-9 and TRBJ1-4, reads DTGVSQNPRHKITKRGQNVTFRCDPISEHNRLYWYRQTLGQGPEFLTYFQNEAQLEKSRLLSDRFSAERPKGSFSTLEIQRTEQGDSAMYLCASTPRTGGLWENEKLFFGSGTQLSVL.

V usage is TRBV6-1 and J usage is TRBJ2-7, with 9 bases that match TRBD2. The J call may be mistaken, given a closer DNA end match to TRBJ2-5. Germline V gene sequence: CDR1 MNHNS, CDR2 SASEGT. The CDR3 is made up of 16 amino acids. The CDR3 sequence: CASSDVSGGYQETQYF. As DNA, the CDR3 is TGTGCCAGCAGTGACGTAAGCGGGGGGTACCAAGAGACCCAGTACTTC.

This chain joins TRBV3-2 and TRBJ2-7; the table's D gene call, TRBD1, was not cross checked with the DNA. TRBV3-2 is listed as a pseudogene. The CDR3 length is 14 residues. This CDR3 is CASSHGTGLYEQYF. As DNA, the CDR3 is TGTGCCAGCAGCCATGGGACAGGTCTTTACGAGCAGTACTTC.

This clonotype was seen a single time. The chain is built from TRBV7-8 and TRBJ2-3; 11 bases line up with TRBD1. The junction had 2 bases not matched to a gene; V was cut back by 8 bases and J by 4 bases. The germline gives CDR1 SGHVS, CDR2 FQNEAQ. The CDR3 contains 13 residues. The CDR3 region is CASGGQGADTQYF. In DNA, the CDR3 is TGTGCCAGCGGGGGACAGGGGGCAGATACGCAGTATTTT.

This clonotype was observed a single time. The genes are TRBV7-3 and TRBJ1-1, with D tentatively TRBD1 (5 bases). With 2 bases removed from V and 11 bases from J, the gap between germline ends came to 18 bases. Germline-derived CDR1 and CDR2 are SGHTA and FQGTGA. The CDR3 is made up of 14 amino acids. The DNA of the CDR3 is TGTGCCAGCAGCTTAGCTCTGGGGGGGGGAGGGGCTTTCTTT. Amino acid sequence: CASSLALGGGGAFF.

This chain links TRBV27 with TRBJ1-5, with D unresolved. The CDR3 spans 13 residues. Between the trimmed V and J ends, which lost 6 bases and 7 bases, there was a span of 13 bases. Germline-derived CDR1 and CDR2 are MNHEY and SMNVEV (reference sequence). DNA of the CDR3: TGTGCCAGCAGGGGAAGGGAGGGCCAGCCCCAGCATTTT. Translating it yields CASRGREGQPQHF.

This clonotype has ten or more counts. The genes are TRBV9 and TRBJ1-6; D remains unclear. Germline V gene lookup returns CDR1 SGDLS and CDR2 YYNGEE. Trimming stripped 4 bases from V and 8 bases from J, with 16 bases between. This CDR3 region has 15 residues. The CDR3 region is CASSSLDSGYSPLHF. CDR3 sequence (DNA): TGTGCCAGCAGCTCGCTCGACTCGGGGTATTCACCCCTCCACTTT.

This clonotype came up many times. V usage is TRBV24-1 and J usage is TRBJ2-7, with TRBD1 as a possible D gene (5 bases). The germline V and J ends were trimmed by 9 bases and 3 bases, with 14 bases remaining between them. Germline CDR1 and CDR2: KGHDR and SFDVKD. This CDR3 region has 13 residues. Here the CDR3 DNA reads TGTGCCACCTCCCAGGGCACGGACTACGAGCAGTACTTC. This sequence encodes CATSQGTDYEQYF.

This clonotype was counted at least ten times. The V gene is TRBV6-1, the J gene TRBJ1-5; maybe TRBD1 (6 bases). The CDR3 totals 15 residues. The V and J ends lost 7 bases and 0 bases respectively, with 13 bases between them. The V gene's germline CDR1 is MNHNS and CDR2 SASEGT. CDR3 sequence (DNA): TGTGCCAGCATCCGGGACACTACTAGCAATCAGCCCCAGCATTTT. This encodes CASIRDTTSNQPQHF.

Here the CDR3 DNA reads TGTGCCAGCAGCCCATCCGGGACAGGGCTCTCCTACGAGCAGTACTTC. Its protein is CASSPSGTGLSYEQYF. The chain employs TRBV7-3 and TRBJ2-7, with 9 bases aligning to TRBD1. Trimming at V came to 5 bases and at J to 0 bases, leaving 8 bases not matched to a gene. Germline V CDR1 and CDR2: SGHTA, FQGTGA. This CDR3 spans 16 amino acids.

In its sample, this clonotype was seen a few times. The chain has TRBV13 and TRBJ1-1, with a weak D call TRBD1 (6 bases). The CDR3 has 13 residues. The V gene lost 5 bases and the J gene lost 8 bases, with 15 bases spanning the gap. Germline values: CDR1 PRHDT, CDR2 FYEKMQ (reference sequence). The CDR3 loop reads CASSEGHGDEAFF. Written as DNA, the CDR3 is TGTGCCAGCAGCGAGGGACACGGCGACGAAGCTTTCTTT.

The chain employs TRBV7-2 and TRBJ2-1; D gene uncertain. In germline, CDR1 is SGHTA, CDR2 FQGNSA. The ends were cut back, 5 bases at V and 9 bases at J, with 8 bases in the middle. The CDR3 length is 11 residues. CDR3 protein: CASSRLIEQFF. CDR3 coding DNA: TGTGCCAGCAGCCGCCTAATTGAGCAGTTCTTC.

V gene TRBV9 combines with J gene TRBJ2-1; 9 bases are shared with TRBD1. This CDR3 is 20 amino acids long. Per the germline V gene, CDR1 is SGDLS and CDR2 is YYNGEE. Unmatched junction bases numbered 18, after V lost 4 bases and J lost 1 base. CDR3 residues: CASSLTRDREGVVSYNEQFF. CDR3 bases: TGTGCCAGCAGCTTGACCCGGGACAGGGAAGGTGTCGTGTCCTACAATGAGCAGTTCTTC. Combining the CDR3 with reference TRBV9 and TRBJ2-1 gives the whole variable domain DSGVTQTPKHLITATGQRVTLRCSPRSGDLSVYWYQQSLDQGLQFLIQYYNGEERAKGNILERFSAQQFPDLHSELNLSSLELGDSALYFCASSLTRDREGVVSYNEQFFGPGTRLTVL.

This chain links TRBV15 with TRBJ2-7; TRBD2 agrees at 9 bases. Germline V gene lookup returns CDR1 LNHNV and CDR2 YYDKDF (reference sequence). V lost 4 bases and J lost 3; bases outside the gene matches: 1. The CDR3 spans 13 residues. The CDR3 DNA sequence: TGTGCCACCAGCATAGCGGGGGACTACGAGCAGTACTTC. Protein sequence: CATSIAGDYEQYF.

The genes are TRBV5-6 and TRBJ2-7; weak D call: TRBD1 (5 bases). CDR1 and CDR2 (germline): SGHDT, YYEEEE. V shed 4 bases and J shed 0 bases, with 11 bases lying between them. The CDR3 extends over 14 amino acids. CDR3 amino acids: CASSPRVSSYEQYF. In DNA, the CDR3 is TGTGCCAGCAGCCCCAGGGTTAGCTCCTACGAGCAGTACTTC.